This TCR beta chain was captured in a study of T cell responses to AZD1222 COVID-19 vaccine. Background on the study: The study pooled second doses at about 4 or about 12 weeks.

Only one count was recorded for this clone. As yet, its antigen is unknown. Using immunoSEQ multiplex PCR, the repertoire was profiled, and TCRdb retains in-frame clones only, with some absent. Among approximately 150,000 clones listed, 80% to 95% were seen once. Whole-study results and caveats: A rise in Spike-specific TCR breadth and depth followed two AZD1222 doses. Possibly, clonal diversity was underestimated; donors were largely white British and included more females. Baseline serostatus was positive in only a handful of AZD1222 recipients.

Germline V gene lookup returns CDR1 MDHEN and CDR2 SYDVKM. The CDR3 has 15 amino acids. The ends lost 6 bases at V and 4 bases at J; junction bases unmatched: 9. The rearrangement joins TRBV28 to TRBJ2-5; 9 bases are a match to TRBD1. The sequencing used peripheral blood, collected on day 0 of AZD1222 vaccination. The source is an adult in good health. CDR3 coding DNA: TGTGCCAGCAGCAGCGGGACAGGGCTCCGAGAGACCCAGTACTTC. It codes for CASSSGTGLRETQYF.